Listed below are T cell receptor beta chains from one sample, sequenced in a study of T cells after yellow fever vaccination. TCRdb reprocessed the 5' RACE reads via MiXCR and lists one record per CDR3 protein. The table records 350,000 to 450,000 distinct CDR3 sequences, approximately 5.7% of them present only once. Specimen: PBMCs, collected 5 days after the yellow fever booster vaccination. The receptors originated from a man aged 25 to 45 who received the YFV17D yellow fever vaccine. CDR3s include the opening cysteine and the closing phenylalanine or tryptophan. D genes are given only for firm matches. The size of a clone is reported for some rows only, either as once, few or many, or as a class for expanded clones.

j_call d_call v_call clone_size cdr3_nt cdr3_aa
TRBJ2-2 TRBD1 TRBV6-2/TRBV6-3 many TGTGCCAGCAGCCCCGGGACAGGGGACACCGGGGAGCTGTTTTTT CASSPGTGDTGELFF
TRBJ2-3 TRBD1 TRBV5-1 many TGCGCCAGCAAGACAGGGGGCACAGATACGCAGTATTTT CASKTGGTDTQYF
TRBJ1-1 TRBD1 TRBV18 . TGTGCCAGCTCACGAACAGGGGACACACCCCGGGGTACTGAAGCTTTCTTT CASSRTGDTPRGTEAFF
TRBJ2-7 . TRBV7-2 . TGTGCCAGCAGCTTAGCGATAGACGTGGCGGGCGACGAGCAGTACTTC CASSLAIDVAGDEQYF
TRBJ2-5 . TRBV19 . TGTGCCAGTAGTACCGGAGGGCGTTCTCAAGAGACCCAGTACTTC CASSTGGRSQETQYF
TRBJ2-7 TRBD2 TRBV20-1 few TGCAGTGCTAGAGCTCCCGGGACTAGCGGAACTACCTACGAGCAGTACTTC CSARAPGTSGTTYEQYF
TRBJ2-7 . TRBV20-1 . TGCTGTGCTAGCCCCCTTGCCAGGGCCTACTACGAGCAGTACTTC CCASPLARAYYEQYF
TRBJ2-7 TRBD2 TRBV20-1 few TGCAGTCCGACTTCGGGGGGCGAGCAGTACTTC CSPTSGGEQYF
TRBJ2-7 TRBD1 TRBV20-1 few TGCAGTGCTAACACCGGGACAGATTTCTACGAGCAGTACTTC CSANTGTDFYEQYF
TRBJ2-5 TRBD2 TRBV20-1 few TGCAGTGCTCCCCTTTCGGGACTAGCGGGAGAGCGGCAAGAGACCCAGTACTTC CSAPLSGLAGERQETQYF
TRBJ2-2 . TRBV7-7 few TGTGCCAGCAGCGGCGGACTTCACACCGGGGAGCTGTTTTTT CASSGGLHTGELFF
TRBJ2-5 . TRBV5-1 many TGCGCCAGCAGCCCCGCGGGGGAGACCCAGTACTTC CASSPAGETQYF
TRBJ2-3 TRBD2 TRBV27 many TGTGCCAGCAGTCAGACTAGCGGGAGAGCCCTCACAGATACGCAGTATTTT CASSQTSGRALTDTQYF
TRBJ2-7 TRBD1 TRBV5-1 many TGCGCCAGCAGCTTGGGCCAGGGGGCGACCCACGAGCAGTACTTC CASSLGQGATHEQYF
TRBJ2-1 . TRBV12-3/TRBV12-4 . TGTGCCAGCAGCCGCCCCCGAGGGGTGCAGTTCTTC CASSRPRGVQFF
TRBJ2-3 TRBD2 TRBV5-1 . TGCGCCAGCACCCGGGGGGCTACTAGCGGAGGGGGTACAGATACGCAGTATTTT CASTRGATSGGGTDTQYF
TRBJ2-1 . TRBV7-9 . TGTGCCAGCAGCTTAGTTGCCTGGGGTACCAACAATGAGCAGTTCTTC CASSLVAWGTNNEQFF
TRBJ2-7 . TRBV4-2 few TGTGCCAGCAGCCGAAACTCGGGGGACCACTACGAGCAGTACTTC CASSRNSGDHYEQYF
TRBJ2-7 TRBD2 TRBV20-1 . TGCAGTGCCGCAGGGACTAGCGTGTACGAGCAGTACTTC CSAAGTSVYEQYF
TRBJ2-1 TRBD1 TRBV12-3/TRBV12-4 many TGTGCCAGCAGTCCACCGACAGGGGTCAATGAGCAGTTCTTC CASSPPTGVNEQFF
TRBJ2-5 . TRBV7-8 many TGTGCCAGCAGCTTAGTAAGGGGCGGAGAGACCCAGTACTTC CASSLVRGGETQYF